The entry below gives a single T cell receptor (beta chain) sequence along with its context. What it binds is unknown. The sample belongs to a study of cytomegalovirus exposure and HLA in healthy donors. Germline-derived CDR1 and CDR2 are MGHRA and YSYEKL. This CDR3 region has 15 residues. The germline V and J ends were trimmed by 3 bases and 0 bases, with 12 bases remaining between them. PCR involved 60 Vbeta and 13 Jbeta primers. The protocol was immunoSEQ multiplex PCR, while the TCRdb copy is restricted to in-frame clones and leaves out a portion. The sample has over 110,000 clones; over 70% are singletons. Study-level points and caveats: In a later analysis, at a false discovery rate of 0.05, about 16,000 TCR beta sequences matched HLA alleles.

Sample: PBMCs. The chain carries TRBV4-1 and TRBJ2-7; TRBD2 is a possible D gene (5 bases). The sequence was collected from a man in his forties in good health and CMV-seronegative. The CDR3 loop reads CASSHSGESSYEQYF. The DNA of the CDR3 is TGCGCCAGCAGCCATTCCGGGGAGAGCTCCTACGAGCAGTACTTC.